Many counts were recorded for the clone carrying this T cell receptor beta chain. What it recognizes is unknown. Read data end 3 residues before the CDR3 end; the end is taken from the germline J gene. CVID and control samples used equivalent genomic DNA input. Here immunoSEQ multiplex PCR was the method, and the copy in TCRdb shows in-frame clones only, minus some. The table lists about 52,000 clones, with no singletons. This record comes from a study of T cell clonality in common variable immunodeficiency. The germline gives CDR1 SGHAT, CDR2 FQNNGV. The trim removed 1 base at V and 2 bases at J, leaving 1 base unmatched. The CDR3 loop spans 14 amino acids. The study, taken as a whole, reports: Fewer TCRbeta clones were shared among CVID subjects than controls. Common variable immunodeficiency TCR beta sequences reportedly had fewer deletions and N-nucleotide insertions. CVID patient heterogeneity limited repertoire-clinical complication correlations.

The source material was peripheral blood mononuclear cells. The receptor was isolated from a person aged 18 to 75 in good health. The chain employs TRBV11-2 and TRBJ2-7; 8 bases are shared with TRBD1. The CDR3: CASSLAGGAYEQYF. CDR3 DNA, as far as it was read: TGTGCCAGCAGCTTAGCAGGGGGCGCCTACGAG.